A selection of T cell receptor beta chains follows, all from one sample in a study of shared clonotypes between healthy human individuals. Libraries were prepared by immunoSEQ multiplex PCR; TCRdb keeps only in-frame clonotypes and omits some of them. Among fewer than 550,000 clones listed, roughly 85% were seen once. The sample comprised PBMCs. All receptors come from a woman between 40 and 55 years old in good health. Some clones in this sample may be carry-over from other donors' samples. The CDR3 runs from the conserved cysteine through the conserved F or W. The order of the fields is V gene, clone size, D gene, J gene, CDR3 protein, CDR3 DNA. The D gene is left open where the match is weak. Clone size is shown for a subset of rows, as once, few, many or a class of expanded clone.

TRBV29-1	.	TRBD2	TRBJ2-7	CSVAGAGGTYEQYF	TGCAGCGTTGCGGGGGCGGGAGGGACCTACGAGCAGTACTTC
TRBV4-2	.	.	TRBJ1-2	CASSQDGQNYGYTF	TGTGCCAGCAGCCAAGATGGCCAGAACTATGGCTACACCTTC
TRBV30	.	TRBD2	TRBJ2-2	CAREGGLAGTGELFF	TGTGCCCGGGAGGGGGGGCTAGCGGGAACCGGGGAGCTGTTTTTT
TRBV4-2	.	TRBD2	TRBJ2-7	CASSQGTSPIGEQYF	TGTGCCAGCAGCCAAGGGACTAGCCCGATCGGTGAGCAGTACTTC
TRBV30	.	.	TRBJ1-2	CAWVRRGSYGYTF	TGTGCCTGGGTCCGCCGTGGGTCCTATGGCTACACCTTC
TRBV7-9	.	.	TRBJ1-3	CASSLQSSGNTIYF	TGTGCCAGCAGTCTACAGAGCTCTGGAAACACCATATATTTT
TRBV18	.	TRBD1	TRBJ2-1	CASSYGTGDLGEQFF	TGTGCCAGCTCATACGGGACAGGGGACCTTGGTGAGCAGTTCTTC
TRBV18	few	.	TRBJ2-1	CASSLSGANEQFF	TGTGCCAGCTCACTTTCGGGGGCAAATGAGCAGTTCTTC
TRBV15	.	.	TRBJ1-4	CATSRGKATNEKLFF	TGTGCCACCAGCAGAGGGAAGGCAACTAATGAAAAACTGTTTTTT
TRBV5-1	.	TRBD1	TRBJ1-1	CASRAQGGTEAFF	TGCGCCAGCAGGGCTCAGGGGGGCACTGAAGCTTTCTTT
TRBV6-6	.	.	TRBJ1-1	CATQGRTEAFF	TGTGCCACTCAGGGTCGGACTGAAGCTTTCTTT
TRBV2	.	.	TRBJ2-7	CASSPPYEQYF	TGTGCCAGCAGTCCACCCTACGAGCAGTACTTC
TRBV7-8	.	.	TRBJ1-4	CASSLVWGTNEKLFF	TGTGCCAGCAGCTTAGTCTGGGGGACTAATGAAAAACTGTTTTTT
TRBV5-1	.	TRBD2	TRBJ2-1	CASSLVASGENEQFF	TGCGCCAGCAGCTTGGTCGCTAGCGGTGAAAATGAGCAGTTCTTC
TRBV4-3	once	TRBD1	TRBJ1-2	CASSQEGQGGGYTF	TGCGCCAGCAGCCAAGAAGGACAGGGCGGCGGCTACACCTTC
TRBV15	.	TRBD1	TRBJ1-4	CATSRDRVKSNEKLFF	TGTGCCACCAGCAGGGACAGGGTGAAATCTAATGAAAAACTGTTTTTT
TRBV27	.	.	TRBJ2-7	CASSLSARAAYEQYF	TGTGCCAGCAGTTTATCGGCCAGGGCAGCCTACGAGCAGTACTTC
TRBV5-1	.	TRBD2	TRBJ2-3	CASSLGLAGFTDTQYF	TGCGCCAGCAGCTTGGGACTAGCGGGATTCACAGATACGCAGTATTTT
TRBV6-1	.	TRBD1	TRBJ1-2	CASSARDRVLANYGYTF	TGTGCCAGCAGTGCCCGGGACAGGGTCTTAGCTAACTATGGCTACACCTTC
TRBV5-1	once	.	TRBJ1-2	CASSWGLHLQGMKWENYGYTF	TGCGCCAGCAGCTGGGGCCTCCACCTACAGGGTATGAAATGGGAGAACTATGGCTACACCTTC
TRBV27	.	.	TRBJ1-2	CASSLGPEGYGYTF	TGTGCCAGCAGTTTAGGGCCAGAAGGATATGGCTACACCTTC
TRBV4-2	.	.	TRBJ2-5	CASSQRGAGQETQYF	TGTGCCAGCAGCCAGAGGGGTGCGGGGCAAGAGACCCAGTACTTC
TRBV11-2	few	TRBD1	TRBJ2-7	CASSLVGGRLYEQYF	TGTGCCAGCAGCTTAGTAGGGGGCAGGTTGTACGAGCAGTACTTC
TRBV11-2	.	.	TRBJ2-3	CASSLSANWGLRTDTQYF	TGTGCCAGCAGCTTAAGCGCCAATTGGGGGTTGAGGACAGATACGCAGTATTTT
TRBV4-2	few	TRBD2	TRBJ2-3	CASSKGTSGEGTDTQYF	TGTGCCAGCAGCAAAGGGACTAGCGGGGAGGGTACAGATACGCAGTATTTT
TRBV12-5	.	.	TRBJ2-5	CASGRQLGHLQETQYF	TGTGCTAGTGGTCGACAGCTTGGACACCTACAAGAGACCCAGTACTTC
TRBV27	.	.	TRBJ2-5	CASSLSPGETQYF	TGTGCCAGCAGTTTATCCCCGGGAGAGACCCAGTACTTC
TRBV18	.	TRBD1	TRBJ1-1	CASSPGQGRNTEAFF	TGTGCCAGCTCACCGGGACAGGGCCGAAACACTGAAGCTTTCTTT
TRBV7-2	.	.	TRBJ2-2	CASSLAGGANTGELFF	TGTGCCAGCAGCTTAGCGGGAGGCGCGAACACCGGGGAGCTGTTTTTT
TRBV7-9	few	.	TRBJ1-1	CASSVGPNTEAFF	TGTGCCAGCAGCGTGGGCCCGAACACTGAAGCTTTCTTT
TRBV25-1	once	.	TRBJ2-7	CASRGGYEQYF	TGTGCCAGCAGAGGGGGCTACGAGCAGTACTTC
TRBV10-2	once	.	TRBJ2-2	CASSVGYTGELFF	TGCGCCAGCAGTGTAGGATACACCGGGGAGCTGTTTTTT
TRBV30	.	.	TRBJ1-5	CAWSVQETYSNQPQHF	TGTGCCTGGAGTGTTCAGGAGACCTATAGCAATCAGCCCCAGCATTTT
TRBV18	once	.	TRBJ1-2	CASSPAGGARGYTF	TGTGCCAGCTCACCAGCGGGGGGGGCGCGTGGCTACACCTTC
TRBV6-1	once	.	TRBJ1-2	CASSEAGKTTVF	TGTGCCAGCAGTGAAGCGGGAAAGACAACTGTTTTC
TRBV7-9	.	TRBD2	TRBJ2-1	CASSPTSSGRFHEQFF	TGTGCCAGCAGCCCAACGAGCAGCGGGAGGTTTCATGAGCAGTTCTTC
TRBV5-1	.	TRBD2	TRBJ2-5	CASSLRTSGSGETQYF	TGCGCCAGCAGCCTGCGGACTAGCGGGAGCGGAGAGACCCAGTACTTC
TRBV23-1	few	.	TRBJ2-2	CASSQFGNTGELFF	TGCGCCAGCAGTCAATTCGGGAACACCGGGGAGCTGTTTTTT
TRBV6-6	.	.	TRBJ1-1	CASSPGQSGITEAFF	TGTGCCAGCAGCCCCGGGCAATCTGGTATCACTGAAGCTTTCTTT
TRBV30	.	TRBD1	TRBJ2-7	CAWSVRQGNYEQYF	TGTGCCTGGAGTGTACGACAGGGTAATTACGAGCAGTACTTC
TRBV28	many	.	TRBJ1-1	CASSFGVKNFF	TGTGCCAGCAGTTTCGGGGTCAAGAATTTCTTT
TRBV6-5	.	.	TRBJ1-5	CASSERQVNQPQHF	TGTGCCAGCAGTGAACGACAGGTCAATCAGCCCCAGCATTTT
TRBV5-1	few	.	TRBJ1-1	CASSVGRNTEAFF	TGCGCCAGCAGCGTCGGGAGGAACACTGAAGCTTTCTTT
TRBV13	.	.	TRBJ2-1	CASSLDRGLSSYNEQFF	TGTGCCAGCAGCTTAGATAGAGGGCTTAGCTCCTACAATGAGCAGTTCTTC
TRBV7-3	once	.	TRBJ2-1	CASSSGGPDQFF	TGTGCCAGCAGCTCCGGGGGTCCTGATCAGTTCTTC
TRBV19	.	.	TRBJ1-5	CASSIGAGDNQPQHF	TGTGCCAGTAGTATTGGAGCAGGGGACAATCAGCCCCAGCATTTT
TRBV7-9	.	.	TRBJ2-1	CASSLAGTPYNEQFF	TGTGCCAGCAGCTTAGCAGGGACGCCTTACAATGAGCAGTTCTTC
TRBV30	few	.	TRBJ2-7	CAWSVLIADSEQYF	TGTGCCTGGAGTGTTTTAATAGCAGATAGCGAGCAGTACTTC
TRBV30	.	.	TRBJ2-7	CAWSVSRSEQYF	TGTGCCTGGAGTGTTTCAAGATCCGAGCAGTACTTC
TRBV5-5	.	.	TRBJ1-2	CASSLVGDGYTF	TGTGCCAGCAGCTTGGTGGGAGATGGCTACACCTTC
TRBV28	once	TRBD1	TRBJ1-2	CASSSPGTGAGYTF	TGTGCCAGCAGCAGCCCCGGGACAGGGGCAGGCTACACCTTC
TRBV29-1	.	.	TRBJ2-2	CSVQKQTNTGELFF	TGCAGCGTCCAAAAACAGACGAACACCGGGGAGCTGTTTTTT
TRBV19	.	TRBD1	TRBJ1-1	CASISTGGKAFF	TGTGCCAGTATCTCGACAGGGGGTAAAGCTTTCTTT
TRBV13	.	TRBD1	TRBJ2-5	CASSLIRGTGKETQYF	TGTGCCAGCAGCTTAATACGCGGGACAGGCAAAGAGACCCAGTACTTC
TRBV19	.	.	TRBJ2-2	CASSPSATGELFF	TGTGCCAGTAGCCCCTCCGCGACCGGGGAGCTGTTTTTT